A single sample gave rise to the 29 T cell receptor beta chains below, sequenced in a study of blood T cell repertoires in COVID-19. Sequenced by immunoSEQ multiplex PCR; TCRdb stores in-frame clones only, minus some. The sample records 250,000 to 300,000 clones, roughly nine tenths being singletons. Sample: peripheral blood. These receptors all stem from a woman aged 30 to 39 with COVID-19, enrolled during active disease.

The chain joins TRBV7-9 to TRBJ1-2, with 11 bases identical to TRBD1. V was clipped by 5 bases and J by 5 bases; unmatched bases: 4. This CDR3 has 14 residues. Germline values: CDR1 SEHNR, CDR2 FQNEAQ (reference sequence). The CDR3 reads CASSTGQGAYGYTF. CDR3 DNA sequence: TGTGCCAGCAGCACAGGACAGGGGGCGTATGGCTACACCTTC.

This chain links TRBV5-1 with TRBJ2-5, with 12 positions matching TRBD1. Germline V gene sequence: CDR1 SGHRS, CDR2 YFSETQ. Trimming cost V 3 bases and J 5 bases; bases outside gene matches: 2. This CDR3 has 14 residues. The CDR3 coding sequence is TGCGCCAGCAGCTGGGACAGGGGGCCGGAGACCCAGTACTTC. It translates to CASSWDRGPETQYF.

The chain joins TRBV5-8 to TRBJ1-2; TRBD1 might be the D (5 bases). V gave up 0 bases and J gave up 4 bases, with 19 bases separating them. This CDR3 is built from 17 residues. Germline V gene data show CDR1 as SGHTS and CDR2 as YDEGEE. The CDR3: CASSLERRLGHSYGYTF. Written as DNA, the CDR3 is TGTGCCAGCAGCTTGGAACGACGGCTAGGACATTCCTATGGCTACACCTTC.

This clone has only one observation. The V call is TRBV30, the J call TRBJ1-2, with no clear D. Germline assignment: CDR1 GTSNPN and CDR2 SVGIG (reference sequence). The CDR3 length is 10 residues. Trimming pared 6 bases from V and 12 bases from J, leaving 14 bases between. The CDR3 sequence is CACRTGGNTF. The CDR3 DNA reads TGTGCCTGCCGGACGGGCGGGAACACCTTC.

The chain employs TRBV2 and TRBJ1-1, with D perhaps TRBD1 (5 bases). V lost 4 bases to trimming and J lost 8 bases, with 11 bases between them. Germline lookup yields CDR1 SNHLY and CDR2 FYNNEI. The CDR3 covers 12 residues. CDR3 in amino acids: CASSADKLEAFF. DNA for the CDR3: TGTGCCAGCAGTGCGGACAAGCTCGAAGCTTTCTTT.

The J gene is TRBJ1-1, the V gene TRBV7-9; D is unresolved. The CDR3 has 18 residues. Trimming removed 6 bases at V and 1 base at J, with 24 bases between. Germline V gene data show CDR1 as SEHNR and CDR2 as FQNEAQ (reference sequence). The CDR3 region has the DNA TGTGCCAGCAGTCAATCGGAGCTTCGGAACCTCAGGAACACTGAAGCTTTCTTT. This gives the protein CASSQSELRNLRNTEAFF.

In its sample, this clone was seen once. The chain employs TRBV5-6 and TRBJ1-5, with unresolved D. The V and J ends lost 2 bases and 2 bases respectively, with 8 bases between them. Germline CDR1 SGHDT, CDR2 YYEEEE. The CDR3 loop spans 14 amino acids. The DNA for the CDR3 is TGTGCCAGCAGCTTCCGGGAAGGCAATCAGCCCCAGCATTTT. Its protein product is CASSFREGNQPQHF.

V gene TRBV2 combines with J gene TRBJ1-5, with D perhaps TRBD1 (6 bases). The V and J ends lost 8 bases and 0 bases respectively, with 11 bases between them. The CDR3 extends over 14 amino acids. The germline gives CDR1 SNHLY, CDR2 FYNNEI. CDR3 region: CASQDSHSNQPQHF. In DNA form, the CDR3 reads TGTGCCAGCCAGGACAGCCATAGCAATCAGCCCCAGCATTTT. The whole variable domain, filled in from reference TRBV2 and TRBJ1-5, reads EPEVTQTPSHQVTQMGQEVILRCVPISNHLYFYWYRQILGQKVEFLVSFYNNEISEKSEIFDDQFSVERPDGSNFTLKIRSTKLEDSAMYFCASQDSHSNQPQHFGDGTRLSIL.

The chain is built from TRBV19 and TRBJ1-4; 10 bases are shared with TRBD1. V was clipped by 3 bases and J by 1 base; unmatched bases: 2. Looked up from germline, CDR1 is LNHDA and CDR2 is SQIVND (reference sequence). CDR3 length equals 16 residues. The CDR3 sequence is CASSMRDRGTNEKLFF. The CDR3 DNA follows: TGTGCCAGTAGTATGCGGGACAGGGGAACTAATGAAAAACTGTTTTTT.

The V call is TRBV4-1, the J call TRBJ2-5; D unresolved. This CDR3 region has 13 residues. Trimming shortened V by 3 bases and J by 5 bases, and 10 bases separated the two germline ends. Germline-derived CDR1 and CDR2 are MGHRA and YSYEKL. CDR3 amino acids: CASSHISPETQYF. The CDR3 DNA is TGCGCCAGCAGCCACATTAGCCCCGAGACCCAGTACTTC.

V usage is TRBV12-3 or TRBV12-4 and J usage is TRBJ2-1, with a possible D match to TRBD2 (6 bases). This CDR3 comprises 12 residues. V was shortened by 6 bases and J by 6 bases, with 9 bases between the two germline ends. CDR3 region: CASRGTANEQFF. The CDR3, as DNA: TGTGCCAGCAGAGGGACTGCCAATGAGCAGTTCTTC.

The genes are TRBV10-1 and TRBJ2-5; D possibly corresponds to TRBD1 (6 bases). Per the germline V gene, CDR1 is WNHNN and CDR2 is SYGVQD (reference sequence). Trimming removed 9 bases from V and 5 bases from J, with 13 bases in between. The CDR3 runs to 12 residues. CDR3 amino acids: CARNRVNETQYF. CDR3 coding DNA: TGCGCCAGGAACAGGGTAAACGAGACCCAGTACTTC.

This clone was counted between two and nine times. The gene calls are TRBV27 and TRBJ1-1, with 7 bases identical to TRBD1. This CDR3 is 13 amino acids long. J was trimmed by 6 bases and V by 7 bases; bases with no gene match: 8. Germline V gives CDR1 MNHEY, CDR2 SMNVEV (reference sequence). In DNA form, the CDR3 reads TGTGCCAGCAATCCCCTCGGACAGGCTGAAGCTTTCTTT. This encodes CASNPLGQAEAFF.

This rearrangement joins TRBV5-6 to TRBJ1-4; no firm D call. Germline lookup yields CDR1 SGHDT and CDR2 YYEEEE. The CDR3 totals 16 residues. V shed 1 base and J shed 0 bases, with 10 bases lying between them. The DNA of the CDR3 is TGTGCCAGCAGCTTGAGGATGGGAGCAACTAATGAAAAACTGTTTTTT. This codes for CASSLRMGATNEKLFF.

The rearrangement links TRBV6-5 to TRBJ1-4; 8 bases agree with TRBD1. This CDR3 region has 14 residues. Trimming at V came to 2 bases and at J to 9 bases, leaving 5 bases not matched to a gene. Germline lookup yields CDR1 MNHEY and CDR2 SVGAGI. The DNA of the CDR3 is TGTGCCAGCAGTTACGGCGACAGGGGCAAAAAACTGTTTTTT. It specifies CASSYGDRGKKLFF.

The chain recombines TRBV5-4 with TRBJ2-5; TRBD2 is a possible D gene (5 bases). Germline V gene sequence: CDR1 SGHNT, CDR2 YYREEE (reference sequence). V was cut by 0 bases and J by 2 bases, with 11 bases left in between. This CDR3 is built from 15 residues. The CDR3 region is CASSLVLSGQETQYF. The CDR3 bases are TGTGCCAGCAGCTTGGTTTTGAGCGGTCAAGAGACCCAGTACTTC. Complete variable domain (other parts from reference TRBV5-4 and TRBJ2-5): ETGVTQSPTHLIKTRGQQVTLRCSSQSGHNTVSWYQQALGQGPQFIFQYYREEENGRGNFPPRFSGLQFPNYSSELNVNALELDDSALYLCASSLVLSGQETQYFGPGTRLLVL.

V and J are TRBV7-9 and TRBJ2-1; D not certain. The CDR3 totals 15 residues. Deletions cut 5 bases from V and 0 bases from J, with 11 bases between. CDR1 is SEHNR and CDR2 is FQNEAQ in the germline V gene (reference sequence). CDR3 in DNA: TGTGCCAGCAGCCATCTCCCGAGCTCCTACAATGAGCAGTTCTTC. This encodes CASSHLPSSYNEQFF. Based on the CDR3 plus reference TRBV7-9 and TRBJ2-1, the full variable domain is DTGVSQNPRHKITKRGQNVTFRCDPISEHNRLYWYRQTLGQGPEFLTYFQNEAQLEKSRLLSDRFSAERPKGSFSTLEIQRTEQGDSAMYLCASSHLPSSYNEQFFGPGTRLTVL.

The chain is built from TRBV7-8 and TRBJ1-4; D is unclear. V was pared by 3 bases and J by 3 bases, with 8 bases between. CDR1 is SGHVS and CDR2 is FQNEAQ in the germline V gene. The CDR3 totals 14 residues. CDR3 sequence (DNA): TGTGCCAGCAGCTTGTTCCGGTCTAATGAAAAACTGTTTTTT. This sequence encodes CASSLFRSNEKLFF.

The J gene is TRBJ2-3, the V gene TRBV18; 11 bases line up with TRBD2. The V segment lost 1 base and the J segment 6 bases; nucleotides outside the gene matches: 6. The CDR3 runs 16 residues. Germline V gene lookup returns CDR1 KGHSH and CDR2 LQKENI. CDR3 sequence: CASSPLAGGPEDTQYF. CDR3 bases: TGTGCCAGCTCACCACTAGCGGGGGGGCCGGAGGATACGCAGTATTTT.

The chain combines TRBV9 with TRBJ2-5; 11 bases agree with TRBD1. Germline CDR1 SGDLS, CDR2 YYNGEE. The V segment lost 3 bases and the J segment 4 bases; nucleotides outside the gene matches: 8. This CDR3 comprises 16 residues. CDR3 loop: CASSAQAGTGGETQYF. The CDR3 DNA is TGTGCCAGCAGCGCCCAGGCCGGGACAGGGGGAGAGACCCAGTACTTC. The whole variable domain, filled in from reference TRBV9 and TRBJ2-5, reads DSGVTQTPKHLITATGQRVTLRCSPRSGDLSVYWYQQSLDQGLQFLIQYYNGEERAKGNILERFSAQQFPDLHSELNLSSLELGDSALYFCASSAQAGTGGETQYFGPGTRLLVL.

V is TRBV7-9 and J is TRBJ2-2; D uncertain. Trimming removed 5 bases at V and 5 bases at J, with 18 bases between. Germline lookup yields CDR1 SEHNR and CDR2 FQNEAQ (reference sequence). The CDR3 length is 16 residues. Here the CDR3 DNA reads TGTGCCAGCAGCCCAAGCTCACAATTGAGGACCGGGGAGCTGTTTTTT. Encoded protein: CASSPSSQLRTGELFF.

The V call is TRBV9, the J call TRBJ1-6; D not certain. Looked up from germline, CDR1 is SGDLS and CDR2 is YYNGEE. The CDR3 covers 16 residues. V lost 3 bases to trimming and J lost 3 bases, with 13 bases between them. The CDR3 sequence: CASSALGSLYNSPLHF. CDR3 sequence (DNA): TGTGCCAGCAGCGCCCTCGGGAGCCTCTATAATTCACCCCTCCACTTT.

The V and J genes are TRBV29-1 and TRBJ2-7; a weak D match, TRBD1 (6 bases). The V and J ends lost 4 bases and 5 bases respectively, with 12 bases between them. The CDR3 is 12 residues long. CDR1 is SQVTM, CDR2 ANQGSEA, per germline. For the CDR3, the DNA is TGCAGCGTTGTACACAGGGCCCACGAGCAGTACTTC. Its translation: CSVVHRAHEQYF.

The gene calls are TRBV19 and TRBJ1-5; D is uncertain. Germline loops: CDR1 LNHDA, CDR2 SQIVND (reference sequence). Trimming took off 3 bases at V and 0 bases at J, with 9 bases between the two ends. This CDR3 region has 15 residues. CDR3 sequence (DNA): TGTGCCAGTAGTATTCGTGTAGATAGCAATCAGCCCCAGCATTTT. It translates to CASSIRVDSNQPQHF.

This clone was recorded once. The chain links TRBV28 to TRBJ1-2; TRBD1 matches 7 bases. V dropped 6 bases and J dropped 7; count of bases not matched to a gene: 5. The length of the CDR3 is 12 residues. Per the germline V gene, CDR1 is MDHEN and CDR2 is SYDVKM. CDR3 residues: CASRNAGGGYTF. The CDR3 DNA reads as TGTGCCAGCAGAAACGCAGGGGGTGGCTACACCTTC.

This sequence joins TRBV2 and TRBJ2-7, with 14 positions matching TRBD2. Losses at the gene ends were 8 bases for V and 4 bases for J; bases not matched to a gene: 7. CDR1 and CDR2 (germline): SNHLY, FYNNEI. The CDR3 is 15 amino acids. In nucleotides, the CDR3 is TGTGCCAGCCACCTCGGACTAGCGGGGGGATACGAGCAGTACTTC. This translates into CASHLGLAGGYEQYF.

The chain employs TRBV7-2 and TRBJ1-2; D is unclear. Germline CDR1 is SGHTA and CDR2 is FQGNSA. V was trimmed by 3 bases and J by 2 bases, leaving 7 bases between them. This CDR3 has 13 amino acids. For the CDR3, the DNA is TGTGCCAGCAGCTTCGGAGGCAACTATGGCTACACCTTC. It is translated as CASSFGGNYGYTF.

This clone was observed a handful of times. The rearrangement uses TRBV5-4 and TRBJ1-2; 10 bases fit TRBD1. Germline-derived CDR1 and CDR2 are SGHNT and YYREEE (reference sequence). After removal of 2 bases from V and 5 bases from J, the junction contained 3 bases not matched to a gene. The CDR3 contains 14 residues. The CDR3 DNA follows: TGTGCCAGCAGCTTCCCGGGACAGGGGTATGGCTACACCTTC. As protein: CASSFPGQGYGYTF.

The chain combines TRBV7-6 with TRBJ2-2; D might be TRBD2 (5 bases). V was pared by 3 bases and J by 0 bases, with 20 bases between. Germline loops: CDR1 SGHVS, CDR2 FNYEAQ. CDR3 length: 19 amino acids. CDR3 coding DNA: TGTGCCAGCAGCTTTTGGGCTAGCCCAGAGCCCGCGAACACCGGGGAGCTGTTTTTT. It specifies CASSFWASPEPANTGELFF.